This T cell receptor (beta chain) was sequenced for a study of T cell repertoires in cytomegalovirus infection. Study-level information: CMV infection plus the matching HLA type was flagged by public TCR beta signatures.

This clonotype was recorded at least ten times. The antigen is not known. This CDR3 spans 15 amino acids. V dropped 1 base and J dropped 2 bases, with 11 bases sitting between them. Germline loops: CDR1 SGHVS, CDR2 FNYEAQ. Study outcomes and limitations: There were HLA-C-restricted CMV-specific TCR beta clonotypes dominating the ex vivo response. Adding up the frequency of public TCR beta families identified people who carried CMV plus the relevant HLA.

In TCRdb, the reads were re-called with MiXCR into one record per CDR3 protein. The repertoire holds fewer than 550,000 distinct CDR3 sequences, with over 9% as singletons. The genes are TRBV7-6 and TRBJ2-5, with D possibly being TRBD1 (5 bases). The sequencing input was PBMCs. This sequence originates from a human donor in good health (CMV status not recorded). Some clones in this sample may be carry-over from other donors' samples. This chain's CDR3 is CASSLVSRQQETQYF. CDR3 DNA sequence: TGTGCCAGCAGCTTAGTTTCGAGACAGCAAGAGACCCAGTACTTC.